This passage covers 13 T cell receptor beta chains from one sample sequenced in a study of control samples from healthy donors and cancer patients. The method was immunoSEQ multiplex PCR; TCRdb's version includes in-frame clones alone and lacks a portion of them. The table has around 94,000 clones, less than 95% seen once; the top ten hold more than 3.5%. The sample consisted of blood. These receptors all come from a woman aged 18 to 35 in good health.

The V call is TRBV2, the J call TRBJ2-7; D not certain. There are 12 residues in the CDR3. V lost 6 bases and J 3 bases, leaving 9 bases between the germline ends. Germline-derived CDR1 and CDR2 are SNHLY and FYNNEI. CDR3 protein: CASRDSIYEQYF. The CDR3, as DNA: TGTGCCAGCAGGGATAGCATCTACGAGCAGTACTTC.

V is TRBV10-3 and J is TRBJ1-2; D is unresolved. Germline V gene lookup returns CDR1 ENHRY and CDR2 SYGVKD. This CDR3 contains 13 residues. V lost 3 bases to trimming and J lost 2 bases, with 7 bases between them. The CDR3 region is CAISEQRNYGYTF. In nucleotides, the CDR3 is TGTGCCATCAGTGAACAGAGGAACTATGGCTACACCTTC.

V and J are TRBV6-5 and TRBJ1-2, with D unclear. Germline V lookup: CDR1 MNHEY, CDR2 SVGAGI. The ends were cut back, 0 bases at V and 3 bases at J, with 8 bases in the middle. The CDR3 covers 14 residues. The CDR3 DNA reads TGTGCCAGCAGTTACTCGGCGGGCTACTATGGCTACACCTTC. This gives the protein CASSYSAGYYGYTF.

V usage is TRBV11-1 and J usage is TRBJ1-2, with 7 bases fitting TRBD1. The CDR3 is 13 residues long. Germline CDR1 reads SGHAT; CDR2 reads FQDESV (reference sequence). V lost 1 base, J lost 4 bases, and 0 bases stayed unmatched. CDR3 protein: CASSLGTGYGYTF. CDR3 in DNA: TGTGCCAGCAGCTTAGGGACAGGCTATGGCTACACCTTC.

The J gene is TRBJ1-2, the V gene TRBV5-1; no definite D call. Trimming cost V 1 base and J 5 bases, with 12 bases left between them. CDR1 and CDR2 (germline): SGHRS, YFSETQ. The CDR3 has 14 amino acids. Here the CDR3 reads CASSLYTEAYGYTF. The CDR3 DNA follows: TGCGCCAGCAGCTTGTATACAGAAGCTTATGGCTACACCTTC.

The J gene is TRBJ2-2, the V gene TRBV27; no clear D. With 5 bases removed from V and 0 bases from J, the gap between germline ends came to 1 base. CDR1 is MNHEY, CDR2 SMNVEV, per germline (reference sequence). The CDR3 is made up of 12 amino acids. For the CDR3, the DNA is TGTGCCAGCAGTACGAACACCGGGGAGCTGTTTTTT. Protein: CASSTNTGELFF.

This clone was observed a few times. The chain combines TRBV5-1 with TRBJ1-2; 11 bases map to TRBD1. The CDR3 is 13 residues long. Germline V CDR1 and CDR2: SGHRS, YFSETQ. J lost 6 bases, V lost 4 bases, and 2 bases had no gene match. CDR3 nucleotides: TGCGCCAGCAGCCCGGGACAGGGGGATGGCTACACCTTC. Translated: CASSPGQGDGYTF.

The V and J genes are TRBV6-4 and TRBJ1-2; TRBD1 is a possible D gene (6 bases). CDR1 and CDR2 (germline): MRHNA, SNTAGT. The CDR3 covers 16 residues. V was pared by 0 bases and J by 10 bases, with 21 bases between. The CDR3 DNA reads as TGTGCCAGCAGTGACTCTGGAGGGGGGGGCTCCATACCCTACACCTTC. Residues: CASSDSGGGGSIPYTF.

The genes are TRBV5-1 and TRBJ1-2; the match to TRBD1 covers 7 bases. The V segment lost 2 bases and the J segment 8 bases; nucleotides outside the gene matches: 9. CDR1 SGHRS and CDR2 YFSETQ come from the germline V gene. This CDR3 is 14 amino acids long. The CDR3 bases are TGCGCCAGCAGCTTAGAGACAGGGACGGGCGGCTACACCTTC. Protein sequence: CASSLETGTGGYTF.

V is TRBV5-4 and J is TRBJ1-1; D unclear. V lost 1 base and J lost 1, with 11 bases in between. The germline CDR1 and CDR2 sequences are SGHNT and YYREEE (reference sequence). The CDR3 runs to 15 residues. The CDR3 here is CASSLTGGGNTEAFF. In DNA, the CDR3 is TGTGCCAGCAGCTTGACTGGAGGTGGGAACACTGAAGCTTTCTTT. Full variable domain (outside the CDR3, taken from reference TRBV5-4 and TRBJ1-1): ETGVTQSPTHLIKTRGQQVTLRCSSQSGHNTVSWYQQALGQGPQFIFQYYREEENGRGNFPPRFSGLQFPNYSSELNVNALELDDSALYLCASSLTGGGNTEAFFGQGTRLTVV.

V gene TRBV6-1 combines with J gene TRBJ2-7; no firm D call. The CDR3 extends over 15 amino acids. Germline V gene sequence: CDR1 MNHNS, CDR2 SASEGT. The V end lost 3 bases, the J end lost 0 bases, and 12 bases lay between the germline ends. CDR3 protein: CASSDGYSSSYEQYF. The CDR3, as DNA: TGTGCCAGCAGTGACGGATACTCGAGCTCCTACGAGCAGTACTTC.

This chain links TRBV11-2 with TRBJ1-4; D is uncertain. The CDR3 is made up of 14 amino acids. V was cut by 2 bases and J by 6 bases, with 10 bases left in between. The germline V gene encodes CDR1 SGHAT and CDR2 FQNNGV. The CDR3 protein is CASSLRRLDEKLFF. CDR3 nucleotides: TGTGCCAGCAGCTTACGGCGACTAGATGAAAAACTGTTTTTT.

The chain links TRBV19 to TRBJ2-2; 10 bases are shared with TRBD2. The V gene end was trimmed by 5 bases and the J gene end by 4 bases; junction bases not matched to a gene: 4. The CDR3 has 15 amino acids. Per germline, CDR1 LNHDA and CDR2 SQIVND (reference sequence). The CDR3: CASSQRTSGTGELFF. CDR3 DNA: TGTGCCAGTAGTCAAAGGACTAGCGGCACCGGGGAGCTGTTTTTT.